This TCR beta chain was sequenced in a study of cytomegalovirus exposure and HLA in healthy donors. Study-level points and caveats: Data from an earlier analysis indicated that most TCR beta V segments were productive either about 87% or about 30% of the time. TCR beta sequences reportedly predicted most subjects' HLA-A and HLA-B alleles accurately.

V was clipped by 5 bases and J by 2 bases, with 23 bases between them. The CDR3 is 18 amino acids. In germline, CDR1 is SGHVS, CDR2 FQNEAQ. As for this clone: Its antigen is undetermined.

In the PCR, 60 Vbeta and 13 Jbeta primers were used. Using immunoSEQ multiplex PCR, the repertoire was profiled, and TCRdb retains in-frame clones only, with some absent. Of 200,000 to 250,000 clones listed, around 85% are singletons. The rearrangement joins TRBV7-8 to TRBJ2-3, with D possibly matching TRBD1 (7 bases). Sequencing was performed on PBMCs. This TCR was sampled from a human donor in good health. CDR3 in DNA: TGTGCCAGCAGCCCCCTGCGGGGAAGGGGGCTGGACACAGATACGCAGTATTTT. Translated: CASSPLRGRGLDTDTQYF.